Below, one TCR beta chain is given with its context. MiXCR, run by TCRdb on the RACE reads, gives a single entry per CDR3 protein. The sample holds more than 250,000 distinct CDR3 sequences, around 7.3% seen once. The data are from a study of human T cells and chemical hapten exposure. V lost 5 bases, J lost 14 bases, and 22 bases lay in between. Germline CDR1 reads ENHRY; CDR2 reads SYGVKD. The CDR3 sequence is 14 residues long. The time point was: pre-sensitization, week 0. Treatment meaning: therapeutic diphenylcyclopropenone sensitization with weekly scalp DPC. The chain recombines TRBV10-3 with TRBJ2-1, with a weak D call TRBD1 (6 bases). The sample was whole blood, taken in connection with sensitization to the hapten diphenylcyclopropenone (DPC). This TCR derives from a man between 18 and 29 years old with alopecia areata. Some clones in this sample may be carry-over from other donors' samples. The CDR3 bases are TGTGCCATCAGTTCCTCCTTCCGGGGCGAGGGGGAGTTCTTC. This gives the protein CAISSSFRGEGEFF.